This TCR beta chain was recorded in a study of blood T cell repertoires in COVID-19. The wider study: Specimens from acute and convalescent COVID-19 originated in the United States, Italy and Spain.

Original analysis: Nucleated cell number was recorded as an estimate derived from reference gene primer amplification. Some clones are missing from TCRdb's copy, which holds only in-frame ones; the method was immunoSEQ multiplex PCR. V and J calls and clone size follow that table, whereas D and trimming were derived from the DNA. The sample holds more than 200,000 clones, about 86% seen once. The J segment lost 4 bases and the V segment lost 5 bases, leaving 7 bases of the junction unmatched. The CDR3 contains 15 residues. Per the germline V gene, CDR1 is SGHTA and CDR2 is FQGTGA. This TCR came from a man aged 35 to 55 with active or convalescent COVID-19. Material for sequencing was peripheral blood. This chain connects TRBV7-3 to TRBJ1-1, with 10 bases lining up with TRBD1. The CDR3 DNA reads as TGTGCCAGCAGCCCAGGACAGGGGGTTGGCACTGAAGCTTTCTTT. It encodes CASSPGQGVGTEAFF.